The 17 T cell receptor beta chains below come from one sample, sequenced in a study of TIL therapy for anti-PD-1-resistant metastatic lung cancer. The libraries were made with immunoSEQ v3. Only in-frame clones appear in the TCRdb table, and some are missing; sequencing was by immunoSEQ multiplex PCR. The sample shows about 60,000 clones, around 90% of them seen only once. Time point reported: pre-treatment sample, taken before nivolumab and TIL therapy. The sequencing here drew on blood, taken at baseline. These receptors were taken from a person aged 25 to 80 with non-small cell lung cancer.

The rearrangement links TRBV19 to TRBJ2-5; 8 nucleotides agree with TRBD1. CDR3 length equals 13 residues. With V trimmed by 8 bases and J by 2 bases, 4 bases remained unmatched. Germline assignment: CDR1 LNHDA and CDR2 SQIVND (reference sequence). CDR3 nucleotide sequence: TGTGCCAGTCTTGGACAGGGACAAGAGACCCAGTACTTC. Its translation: CASLGQGQETQYF.

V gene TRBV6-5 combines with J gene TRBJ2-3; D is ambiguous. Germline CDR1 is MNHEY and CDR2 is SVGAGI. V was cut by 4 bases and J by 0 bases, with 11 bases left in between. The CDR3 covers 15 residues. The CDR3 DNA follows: TGTGCCAGCAGTTTATCCGGGTCGAGCACAGATACGCAGTATTTT. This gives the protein CASSLSGSSTDTQYF.

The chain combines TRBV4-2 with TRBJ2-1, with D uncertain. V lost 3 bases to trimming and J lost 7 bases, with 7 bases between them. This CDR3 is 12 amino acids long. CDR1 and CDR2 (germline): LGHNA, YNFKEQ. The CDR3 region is CASSQGWNEQFF. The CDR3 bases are TGTGCCAGCAGCCAGGGATGGAATGAGCAGTTCTTC.

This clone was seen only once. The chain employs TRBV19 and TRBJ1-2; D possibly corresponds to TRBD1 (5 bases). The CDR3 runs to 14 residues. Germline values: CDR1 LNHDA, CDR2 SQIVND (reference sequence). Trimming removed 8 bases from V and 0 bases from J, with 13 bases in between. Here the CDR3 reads CASERGMSNYGYTF. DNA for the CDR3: TGTGCCAGTGAAAGGGGAATGTCTAACTATGGCTACACCTTC.

The CDR3 loop is CASSFPGVYEQYF. For the CDR3, the DNA is TGTGCCAGCAGCTTCCCGGGGGTCTACGAGCAGTACTTC. V gene TRBV5-6 combines with J gene TRBJ2-7, with D perhaps matching TRBD2 (6 bases). Trimming left V 2 bases short and J 3 bases short, with 9 bases between. Germline CDR1 reads SGHDT; CDR2 reads YYEEEE. The CDR3 is made up of 13 amino acids.

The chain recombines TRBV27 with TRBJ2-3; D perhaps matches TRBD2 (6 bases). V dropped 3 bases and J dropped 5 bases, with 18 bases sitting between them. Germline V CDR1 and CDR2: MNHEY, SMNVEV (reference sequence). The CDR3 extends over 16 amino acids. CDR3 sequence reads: CASSFSGHPGLDTQYF. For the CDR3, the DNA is TGTGCCAGCAGTTTTAGCGGACACCCGGGATTAGATACGCAGTATTTT.

In DNA form, the CDR3 reads TGTGCCAGCAGCCTGGCCGAGCAGTACTTC. This sequence encodes CASSLAEQYF. The rearrangement joins TRBV5-8 to TRBJ2-7; D is uncertain. CDR1 is SGHTS and CDR2 is YDEGEE in the germline V gene. The CDR3 length is 10 residues. The ends were cut back, 4 bases at V and 6 bases at J, with 5 bases in the middle. Full variable domain (missing parts from reference TRBV5-8 and TRBJ2-7): EAGVTQSPTHLIKTRGQQATLRCSPISGHTSVYWYQQALGLGLQFLLWYDEGEERNRGNFPPRFSGRQFPNYSSELNVNALELEDSALYLCASSLAEQYFGPGTRLTVT.

The CDR3 DNA is TGTGCCAGTAGGTCCGACATGGGCGTCGCTGAAGCTTTCTTT. This gives the protein CASRSDMGVAEAFF. This chain connects TRBV19 to TRBJ1-1; D ambiguous. V was clipped by 6 bases and J by 6 bases, with 17 bases between them. This CDR3 spans 14 amino acids. The germline V gene has CDR1 LNHDA and CDR2 SQIVND (reference sequence).

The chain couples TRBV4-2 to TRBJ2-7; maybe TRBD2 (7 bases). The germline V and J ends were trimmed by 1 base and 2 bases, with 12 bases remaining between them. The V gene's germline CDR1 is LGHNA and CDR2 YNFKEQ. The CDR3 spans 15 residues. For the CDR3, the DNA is TGTGCCAGCAGCCAAGGGGCGGGGGCGGCCTACGAGCAGTACTTC. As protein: CASSQGAGAAYEQYF.

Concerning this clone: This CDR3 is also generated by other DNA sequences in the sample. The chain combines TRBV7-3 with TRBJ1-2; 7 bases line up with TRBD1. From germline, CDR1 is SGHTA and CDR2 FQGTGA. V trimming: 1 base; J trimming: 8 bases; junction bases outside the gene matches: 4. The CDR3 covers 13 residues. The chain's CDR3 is CASSLIQGGGYTF. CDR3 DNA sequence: TGTGCCAGCAGCTTAATTCAGGGGGGGGGCTACACCTTC. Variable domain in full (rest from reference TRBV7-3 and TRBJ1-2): GAGVSQTPSNKVTEKGKYVELRCDPISGHTALYWYRQSLGQGPEFLIYFQGTGAADDSGLPNDRFFAVRPEGSVSTLKIQRTERGDSAVYLCASSLIQGGGYTFGSGTRLTVV.

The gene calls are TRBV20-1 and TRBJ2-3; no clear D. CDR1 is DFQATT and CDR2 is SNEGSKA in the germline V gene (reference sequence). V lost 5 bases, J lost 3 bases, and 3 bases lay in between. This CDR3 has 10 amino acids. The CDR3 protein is CSAGTDTQYF. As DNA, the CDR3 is TGCAGTGCTGGGACAGATACGCAGTATTTT.

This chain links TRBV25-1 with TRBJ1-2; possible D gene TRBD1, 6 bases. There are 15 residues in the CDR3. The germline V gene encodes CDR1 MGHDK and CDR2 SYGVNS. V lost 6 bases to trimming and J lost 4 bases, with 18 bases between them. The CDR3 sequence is CASSSNGGPGYGYTF. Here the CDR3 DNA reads TGTGCCAGCAGCTCAAACGGGGGCCCGGGCTATGGCTACACCTTC.

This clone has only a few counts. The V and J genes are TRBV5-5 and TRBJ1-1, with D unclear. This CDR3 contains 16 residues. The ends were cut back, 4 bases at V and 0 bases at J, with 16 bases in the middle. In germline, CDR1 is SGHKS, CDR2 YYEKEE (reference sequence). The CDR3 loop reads CASSGEVSYLNTEAFF. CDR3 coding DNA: TGTGCCAGCAGCGGGGAGGTCAGTTATTTGAACACTGAAGCTTTCTTT.

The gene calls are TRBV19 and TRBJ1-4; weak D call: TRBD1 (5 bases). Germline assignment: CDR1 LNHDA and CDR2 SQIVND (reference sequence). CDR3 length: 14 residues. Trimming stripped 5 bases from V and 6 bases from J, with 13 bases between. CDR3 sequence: CASSPRDGDEKLFF. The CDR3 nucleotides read TGTGCCAGTAGTCCCCGGGACGGGGATGAAAAACTGTTTTTT.

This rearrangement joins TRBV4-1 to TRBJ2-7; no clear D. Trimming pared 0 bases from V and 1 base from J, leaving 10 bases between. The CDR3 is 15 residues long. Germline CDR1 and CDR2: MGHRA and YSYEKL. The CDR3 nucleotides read TGCGCCAGCAGCCAAGAAAACGGGCGGTCCTACGAGCAGTACTTC. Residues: CASSQENGRSYEQYF.

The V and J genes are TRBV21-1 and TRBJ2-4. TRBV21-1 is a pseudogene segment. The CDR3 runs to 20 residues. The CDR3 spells CASSKKMLGGVALAKNIQYF. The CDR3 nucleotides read TGTGCCAGCAGCAAAAAGATGTTGGGGGGCGTGGCCCTAGCCAAAAACATTCAGTACTTC.

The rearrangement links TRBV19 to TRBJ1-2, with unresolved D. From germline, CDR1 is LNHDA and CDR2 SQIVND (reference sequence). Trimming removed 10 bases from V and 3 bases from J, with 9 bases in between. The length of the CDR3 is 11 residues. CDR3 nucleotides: TGTGCCACCCTTCGGGACTATGGCTACACCTTC. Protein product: CATLRDYGYTF.